Listed below are T cell receptor beta chains from one sample, sequenced in a study of T cell responses to AZD1222 COVID-19 vaccine. TCRdb's table, derived via immunoSEQ multiplex PCR, lists solely in-frame clones and lacks some. The sample holds roughly 180,000 clones; under 95% are singletons and the top ten take around 1.6%. The source material was peripheral blood, sampled 28 days after the second AZD1222 dose. The receptors were gathered from an adult who received the AZD1222 COVID-19 vaccine. The conserved cysteine and the conserved F or W are not part of the CDR3 here. Each record gives: CDR3 protein, V gene.

ASRRTTEKLF | TRBV2
ATSREWGNSPLH | TRBV15
ASSVDRAEQY | TRBV11-3
ASSQVRTGGNEQF | TRBV3-1/TRBV3-2
ASSVRRQGPTEAF | TRBV19
ATSRDSNLGEGNQPQH | TRBV15
ASSFNRQISGNTIY | TRBV9
ASSLGPGYEQY | TRBV11-2
ASSFQLNTEAF | TRBV5-1
ASSRQEHTEAF | TRBV12-3/TRBV12-4
ASSYGSTDTQY | TRBV12-3/TRBV12-4
ASSLNGAITGYT | TRBV27
ASRRTSGSYNEQF | TRBV4-3
ASSQEGRTDTDTQY | TRBV4-2
ASSLGGATGANVLT | TRBV11-2
ASSLREGVVEAF | TRBV5-1
ASSLVPDTQY | TRBV11-3
ASSSQDPYGYT | TRBV11-2
ASSLEGAGTNEKLF | TRBV28
ASSLVGTVTNEKLF | TRBV7-2
ASSLTGSGGTDTQY | TRBV7-3
ASSPQGVGMNTEAF | TRBV18
ASSQTEGTEAF | TRBV6-2/TRBV6-3
ASSPGQGDEQY | TRBV18
ASSISTDQPQH | TRBV5-5
ASSLGLQLSNYEQY | TRBV5-1
ASSLTWTEQETQY | TRBV11-2
ASSPDRGNQPQH | TRBV28
ASRTPGTTYEQY | TRBV6-5
ASSHKDRGFRETQY | TRBV28
ASSLSRGPGEEKLF | TRBV27
ASSVESGNEQY | TRBV9
ASSQQRNTEAF | TRBV14
ASSSGTSGLPEQF | TRBV6-5
ASGLGSSGANVLT | TRBV12-5
ASSFGTGNSPLH | TRBV27
ASQRAGELYYGYT | TRBV19
ASSLASQMNTEAF | TRBV5-1
ASSLGYGDTQY | TRBV7-7
ASSYSGLAGIDTQY | TRBV6-5
ASRGGFDSPQH | TRBV25-1
ASSQDLPGHEQY | TRBV3-1/TRBV3-2
ASLPKTVKVEKLF | TRBV28
ASSELNPPGGTEAF | TRBV2
ASSLVSGELF | TRBV5-1
ASSLDRNTEAF | TRBV11-1
ASNFHETYEQY | TRBV5-5
ASSSMVSGGGDTQY | TRBV7-8